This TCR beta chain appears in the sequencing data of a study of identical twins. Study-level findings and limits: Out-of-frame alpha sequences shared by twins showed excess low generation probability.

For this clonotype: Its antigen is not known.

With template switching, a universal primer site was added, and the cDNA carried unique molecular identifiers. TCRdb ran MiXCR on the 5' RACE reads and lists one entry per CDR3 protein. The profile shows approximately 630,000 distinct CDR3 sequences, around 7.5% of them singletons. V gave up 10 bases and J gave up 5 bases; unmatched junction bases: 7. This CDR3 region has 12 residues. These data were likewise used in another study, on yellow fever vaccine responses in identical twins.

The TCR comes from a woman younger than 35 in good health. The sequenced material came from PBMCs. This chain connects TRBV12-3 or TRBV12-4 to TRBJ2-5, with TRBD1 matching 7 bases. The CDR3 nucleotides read TGTGCCACTAACAGGGGACGGGAGACCCAGTACTTC. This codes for CATNRGRETQYF.